This T cell receptor beta chain was sequenced for a study of control samples from healthy donors and cancer patients. This clone was observed once. Using immunoSEQ multiplex PCR, the repertoire was profiled, and TCRdb retains in-frame clones only, with some absent. Altogether some 140,000 clones are present, 94% being singletons, with the ten largest covering approximately 6%. V lost 5 bases to trimming and J lost 0 bases, with 11 bases between them. In germline, CDR1 is SGHVS, CDR2 FQNEAQ. There are 15 residues in the CDR3. The sequencing input was blood. V usage is TRBV7-8 and J usage is TRBJ1-5; D is unresolved. This sequence originates from a middle-aged man in good health. CDR3 coding DNA: TGTGCCAGCAGCCCCGAGGGATATAGCAATCAGCCCCAGCATTTT. It codes for CASSPEGYSNQPQHF.